Given below is one T cell receptor (beta chain) in context. As handled by the study authors: Reference gene primer amplification yielded estimated nucleated cell counts. TCRdb's table, derived via immunoSEQ multiplex PCR, lists solely in-frame clones and lacks some. V, J and clone size are taken as reported in that table, and D and trimming were inferred from the DNA itself. The sample includes about 160,000 clones, over 75% of them seen just once. CDR1 SGHRS and CDR2 YFSETQ come from the germline V gene. The CDR3 length is 16 residues. Trimming took 4 bases from V and 2 from J; bases not matched to a gene: 6. The source of the sample is a study of blood T cell repertoires in COVID-19. Study-level information: Material from acute and convalescent COVID-19 was sourced from the United States, Italy and Spain. PBMCs, B-cell-depleted T cells, or T cells were the source of the cDNA or gDNA that made up the material.

The sequence was collected from a man between 60 and 70 years old with active or convalescent COVID-19. The sample consisted of peripheral blood. The chain employs TRBV5-1 and TRBJ1-2, with 12 nucleotides matching TRBD1. The CDR3 nucleotides are TGCGCCAGCAGCCCGGGGACAGGGGGCGCGAACTATGGCTACACCTTC. Amino acids: CASSPGTGGANYGYTF.